Following are 13 T cell receptor beta chains from one sample sequenced in a study of T cell responses to AZD1222 COVID-19 vaccine. Repertoires were generated with immunoSEQ multiplex PCR, while TCRdb's copy carries only in-frame clones and drops some. The table records tens of thousands of clones, nearly 90% of them present only once. Here the sequenced sample was peripheral blood, taken 28 days after the second AZD1222 dose. Every receptor here comes from an adult who received the AZD1222 COVID-19 vaccine.

The rearrangement uses TRBV3-1 (or the pseudogene TRBV3-2) and TRBJ1-2, with D uncertain. Trimming left V 1 base short and J 0 bases short, with 3 bases between. The CDR3 totals 13 residues. The germline gives CDR1 LGHDT, CDR2 YNNKEL (reference sequence). The CDR3 spells CASSQVPNYGYTF. The CDR3 DNA reads as TGTGCCAGCAGCCAAGTCCCTAACTATGGCTACACCTTC.

The J gene is TRBJ2-1, the V gene TRBV11-2; no clear D gene. The germline V gene encodes CDR1 SGHAT and CDR2 FQNNGV. CDR3 length equals 16 residues. Between the trimmed V and J ends, which lost 0 bases and 7 bases, there was a span of 16 bases. CDR3 protein: CASSLDLPPLWNEQFF. Written as DNA, the CDR3 is TGTGCCAGCAGCTTAGATCTCCCCCCGCTATGGAATGAGCAGTTCTTC.

J is TRBJ2-1 and V is TRBV2; no reliable D call. There are 12 residues in the CDR3. V shed 1 base and J shed 6 bases, with 4 bases lying between them. Germline lookup yields CDR1 SNHLY and CDR2 FYNNEI. CDR3 sequence: CASSEGGNEQFF. In DNA, the CDR3 is TGTGCCAGCAGTGAAGGCGGCAATGAGCAGTTCTTC.

The chain joins TRBV6-5 to TRBJ1-5; D unclear. Trimming stripped 10 bases from V and 4 bases from J, with 14 bases between. This CDR3 contains 13 residues. From germline, CDR1 is MNHEY and CDR2 SVGAGI. The CDR3 sequence: CATNQVPNQPQHF. CDR3 sequence (DNA): TGTGCCACCAACCAGGTCCCTAATCAGCCCCAGCATTTT.

This chain connects TRBV6-2 or TRBV6-3 to TRBJ1-1; D is possibly TRBD1 (6 bases). The germline V gene has CDR1 MNHEY and CDR2 SVGEGT. This CDR3 is 16 amino acids long. Trimming cost V 2 bases and J 0 bases, with 13 bases left between them. CDR3 in amino acids: CASSYPLTGLNTEAFF. CDR3 sequence (DNA): TGTGCCAGCAGTTACCCCTTGACAGGTTTGAACACTGAAGCTTTCTTT.

J is TRBJ2-1 and V is TRBV9; possibly TRBD1 or TRBD2 for D (5 bases each). The CDR3 extends over 15 amino acids. Germline loops: CDR1 SGDLS, CDR2 YYNGEE. The ends were cut back, 0 bases at V and 5 bases at J, with 12 bases in the middle. The CDR3 coding sequence is TGTGCCAGCAGCGTAGGCTTGAGGGGTCACAATGAGCAGTTCTTC. Encoded protein: CASSVGLRGHNEQFF.

This clone was counted a single time. This sequence joins TRBV5-6 and TRBJ1-1; a weak D match, TRBD1 (5 bases). This CDR3 has 13 amino acids. CDR1 SGHDT and CDR2 YYEEEE come from the germline V gene. Trimming left V 3 bases short and J 1 base short, with 7 bases between. The CDR3 sequence: CASSWQGNTEAFF. As DNA, the CDR3 is TGTGCCAGCAGCTGGCAGGGGAACACTGAAGCTTTCTTT.

This chain connects TRBV18 to TRBJ1-3, with unresolved D. The CDR3 runs to 15 residues. Trimming cost V 6 bases and J 2 bases, with 14 bases left between them. From germline, CDR1 is KGHSH and CDR2 LQKENI. The CDR3 is CASSPTLVAGNTIYF. The CDR3 DNA reads TGTGCCAGCTCCCCAACTTTGGTGGCTGGAAACACCATATATTTT.

The chain recombines TRBV28 with TRBJ2-7, with TRBD2 matching over 7 bases. Germline V CDR1 and CDR2: MDHEN, SYDVKM. V lost 6 bases, J lost 2 bases, and 10 bases stayed unmatched. The CDR3 contains 15 residues. CDR3 sequence (DNA): TGTGCCAGCAGCCAAGGCGCGGGGGTTCCCTACGAGCAGTACTTC. This translates into CASSQGAGVPYEQYF.

The chain carries TRBV23-1 and TRBJ2-7; 7 nucleotides align to TRBD1. TRBV23-1 falls under the ORF class, with uncertain function. With 0 bases clipped from V and 0 bases from J, the junction kept 11 bases outside the gene matches. The CDR3 sequence is 18 residues long. The CDR3 DNA follows: TGCGCCAGCAGTCAATCGAGGACACGACAGGGATTCTCCTACGAGCAGTACTTC. Translation gives CASSQSRTRQGFSYEQYF.

This clone was detected once. The CDR3 protein is CASSLYVGYEQFF. For the CDR3, the DNA is TGTGCCAGCAGCTTATACGTGGGCTATGAGCAGTTCTTC. V usage is TRBV11-3 and J usage is TRBJ2-1, with D hard to call. The germline gives CDR1 SGHNT, CDR2 YENEEA. This CDR3 has 13 amino acids. Trimming took off 2 bases at V and 8 bases at J, with 10 bases between the two ends.

The V gene is TRBV5-1, the J gene TRBJ2-2; unclear D gene. From germline, CDR1 is SGHRS and CDR2 YFSETQ. Trimming took off 7 bases at V and 3 bases at J, with 16 bases between the two ends. The CDR3 covers 15 residues. The CDR3 is CASSPLTIYTGELFF. As DNA, the CDR3 is TGCGCCAGCTCGCCACTTACCATTTACACCGGGGAGCTGTTTTTT.

This clone was counted between two and nine times. The gene calls are TRBV11-3 and TRBJ2-3, with a tentative D call TRBD2 (6 bases). Trimming removed 3 bases from V and 10 bases from J, with 11 bases in between. Germline CDR1 reads SGHNT; CDR2 reads YENEEA. This CDR3 comprises 12 residues. In DNA, the CDR3 is TGTGCCAGCAGCTTCGGGGACTCTCCGCAGTATTTT. Translating it yields CASSFGDSPQYF. Complete variable domain (other parts from reference TRBV11-3 and TRBJ2-3): EAGVVQSPRYKIIEKKQPVAFWCNPISGHNTLYWYLQNLGQGPELLIRYENEEAVDDSQLPKDRFSAERLKGVDSTLKIQPAELGDSAVYLCASSFGDSPQYFGPGTRLTVL.